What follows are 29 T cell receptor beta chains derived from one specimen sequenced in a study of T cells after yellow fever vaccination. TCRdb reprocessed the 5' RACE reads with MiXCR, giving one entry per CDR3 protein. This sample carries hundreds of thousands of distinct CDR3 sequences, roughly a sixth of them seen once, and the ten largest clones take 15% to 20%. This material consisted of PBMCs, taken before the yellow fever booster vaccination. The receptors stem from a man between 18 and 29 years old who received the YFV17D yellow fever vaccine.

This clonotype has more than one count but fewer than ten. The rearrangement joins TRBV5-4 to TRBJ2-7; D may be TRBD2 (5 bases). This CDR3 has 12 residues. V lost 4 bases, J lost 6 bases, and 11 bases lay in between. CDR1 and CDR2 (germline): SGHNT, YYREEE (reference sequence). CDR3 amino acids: CASSAEGSEQYF. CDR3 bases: TGTGCCAGCAGCGCCGAGGGTAGCGAGCAGTACTTC.

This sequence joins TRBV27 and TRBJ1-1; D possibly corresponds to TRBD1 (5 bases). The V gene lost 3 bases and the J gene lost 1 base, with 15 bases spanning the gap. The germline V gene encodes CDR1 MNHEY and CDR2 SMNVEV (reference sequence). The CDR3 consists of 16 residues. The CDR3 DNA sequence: TGTGCCAGCAGTTTTCAGACCGGGACGGGGAACACTGAAGCTTTCTTT. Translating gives CASSFQTGTGNTEAFF.

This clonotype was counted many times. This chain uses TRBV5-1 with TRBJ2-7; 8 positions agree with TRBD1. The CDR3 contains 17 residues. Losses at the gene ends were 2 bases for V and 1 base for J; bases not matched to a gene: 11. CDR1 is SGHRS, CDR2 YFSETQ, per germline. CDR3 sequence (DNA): TGCGCCAGCAGCTTTGGCCCACAGGGGGAAGGGTCCTACGAGCAGTACTTC. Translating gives CASSFGPQGEGSYEQYF.

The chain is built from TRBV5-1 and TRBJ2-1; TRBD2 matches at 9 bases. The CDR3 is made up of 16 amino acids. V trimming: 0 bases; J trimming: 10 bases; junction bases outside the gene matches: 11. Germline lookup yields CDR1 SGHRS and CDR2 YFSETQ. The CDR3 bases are TGCGCCAGCAGCTTGGCTGGCGGGGGGGCCAAAGGCGAGCAGTTCTTC. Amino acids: CASSLAGGGAKGEQFF.

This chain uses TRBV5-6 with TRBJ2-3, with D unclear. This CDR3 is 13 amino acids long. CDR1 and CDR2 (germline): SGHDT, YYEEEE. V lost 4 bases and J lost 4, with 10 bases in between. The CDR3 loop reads CASSRPAPDTQYF. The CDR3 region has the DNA TGTGCCAGCAGCAGGCCCGCCCCAGATACGCAGTATTTT.

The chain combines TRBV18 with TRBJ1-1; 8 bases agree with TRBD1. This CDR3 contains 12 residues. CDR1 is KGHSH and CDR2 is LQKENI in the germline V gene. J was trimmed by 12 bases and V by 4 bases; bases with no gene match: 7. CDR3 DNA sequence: TGTGCCAGCTCACTAGGGACAGGCGGTCCTTTCTTT. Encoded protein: CASSLGTGGPFF.

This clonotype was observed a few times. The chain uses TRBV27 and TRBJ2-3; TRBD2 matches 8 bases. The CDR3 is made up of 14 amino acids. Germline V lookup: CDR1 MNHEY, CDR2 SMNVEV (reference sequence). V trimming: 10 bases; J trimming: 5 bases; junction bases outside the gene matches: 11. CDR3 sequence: CAIGAGGGLDTQYF. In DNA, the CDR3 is TGTGCCATCGGGGCGGGGGGAGGCCTAGATACGCAGTATTTT.

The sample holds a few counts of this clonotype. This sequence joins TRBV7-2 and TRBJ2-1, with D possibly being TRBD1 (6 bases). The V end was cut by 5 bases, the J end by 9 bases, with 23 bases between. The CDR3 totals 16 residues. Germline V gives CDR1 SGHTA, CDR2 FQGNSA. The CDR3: CASSPSRVGLQGEQFF. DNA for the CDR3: TGTGCCAGCAGCCCATCTAGGGTCGGGTTACAGGGTGAGCAGTTCTTC.

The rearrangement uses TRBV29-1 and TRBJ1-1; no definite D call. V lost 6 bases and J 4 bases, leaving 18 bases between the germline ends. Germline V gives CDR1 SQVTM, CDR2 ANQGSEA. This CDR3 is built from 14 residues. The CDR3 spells CSVSPGSEVTEAFF. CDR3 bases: TGCAGCGTGAGCCCCGGATCTGAGGTCACTGAAGCTTTCTTT.

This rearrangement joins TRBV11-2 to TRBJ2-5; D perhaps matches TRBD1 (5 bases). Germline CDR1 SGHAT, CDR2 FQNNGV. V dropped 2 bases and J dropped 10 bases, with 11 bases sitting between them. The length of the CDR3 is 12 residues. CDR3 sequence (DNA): TGTGCCAGCAGCTTAATACAGACAGACCAGTACTTC. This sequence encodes CASSLIQTDQYF. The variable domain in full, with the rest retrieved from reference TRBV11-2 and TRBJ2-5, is EAGVAQSPRYKIIEKRQSVAFWCNPISGHATLYWYQQILGQGPKLLIQFQNNGVVDDSQLPKDRFSAERLKGVDSTLKIQPAKLEDSAVYLCASSLIQTDQYFGPGTRLLVL.

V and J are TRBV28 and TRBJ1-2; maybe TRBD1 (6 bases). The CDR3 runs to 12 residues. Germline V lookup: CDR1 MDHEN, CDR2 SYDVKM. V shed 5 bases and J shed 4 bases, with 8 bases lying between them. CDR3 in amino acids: CASSQGFYGYTF. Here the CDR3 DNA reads TGTGCCAGCAGTCAGGGGTTCTATGGCTACACCTTC.

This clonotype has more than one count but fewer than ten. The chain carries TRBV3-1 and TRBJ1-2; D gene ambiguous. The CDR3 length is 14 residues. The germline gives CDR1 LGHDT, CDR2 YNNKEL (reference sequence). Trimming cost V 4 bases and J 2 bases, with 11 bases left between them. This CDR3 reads CASSPASVNYGYTF. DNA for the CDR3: TGTGCCAGCAGCCCCGCCTCGGTCAACTATGGCTACACCTTC. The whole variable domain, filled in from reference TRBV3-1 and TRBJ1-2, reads DTAVSQTPKYLVTQMGNDKSIKCEQNLGHDTMYWYKQDSKKFLKIMFSYNNKELIINETVPNRFSPKSPDKAHLNLHINSLELGDSAVYFCASSPASVNYGYTFGSGTRLTVV.

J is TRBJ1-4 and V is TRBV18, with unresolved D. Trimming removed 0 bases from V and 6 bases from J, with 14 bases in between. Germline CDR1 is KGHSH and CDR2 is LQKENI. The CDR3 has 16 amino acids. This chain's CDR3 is CASSPPGRVEDEKLFF. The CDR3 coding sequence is TGTGCCAGCTCACCACCTGGGCGAGTGGAGGATGAAAAACTGTTTTTT.

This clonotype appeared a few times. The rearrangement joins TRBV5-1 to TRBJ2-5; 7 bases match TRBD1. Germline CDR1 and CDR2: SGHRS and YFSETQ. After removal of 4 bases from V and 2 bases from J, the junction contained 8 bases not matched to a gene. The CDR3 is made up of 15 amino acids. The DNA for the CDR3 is TGCGCCAGCAGCATTCGACAGGGCAGGCAAGAGACCCAGTACTTC. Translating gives CASSIRQGRQETQYF.

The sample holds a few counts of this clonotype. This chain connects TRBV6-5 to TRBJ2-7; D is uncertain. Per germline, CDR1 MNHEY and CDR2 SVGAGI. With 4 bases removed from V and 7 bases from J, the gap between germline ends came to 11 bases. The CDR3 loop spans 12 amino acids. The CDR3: CASSSLNGEQYV. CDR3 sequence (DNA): TGTGCCAGCAGTTCACTGAACGGGGAGCAGTACGTC.

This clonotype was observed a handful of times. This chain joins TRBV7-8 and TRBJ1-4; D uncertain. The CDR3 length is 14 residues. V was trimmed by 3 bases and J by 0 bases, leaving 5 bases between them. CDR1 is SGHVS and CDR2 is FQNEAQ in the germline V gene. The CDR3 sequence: CASSLVPTNEKLFF. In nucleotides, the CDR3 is TGTGCCAGCAGCTTGGTCCCAACTAATGAAAAACTGTTTTTT.

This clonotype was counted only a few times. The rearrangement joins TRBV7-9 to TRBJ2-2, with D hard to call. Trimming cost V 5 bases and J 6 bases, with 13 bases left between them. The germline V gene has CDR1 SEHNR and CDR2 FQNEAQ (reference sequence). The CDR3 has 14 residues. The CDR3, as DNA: TGTGCCAGCAGCCTTGGACCTTGGGCCGGGGAGCTGTTTTTT. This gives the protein CASSLGPWAGELFF.

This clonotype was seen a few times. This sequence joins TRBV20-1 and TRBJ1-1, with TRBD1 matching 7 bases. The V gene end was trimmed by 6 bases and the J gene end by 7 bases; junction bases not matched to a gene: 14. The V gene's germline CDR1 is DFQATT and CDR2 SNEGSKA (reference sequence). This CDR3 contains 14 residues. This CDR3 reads CSARTGQSTGEAFF. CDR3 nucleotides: TGCAGTGCCAGAACGGGACAGTCGACCGGTGAAGCTTTCTTT.

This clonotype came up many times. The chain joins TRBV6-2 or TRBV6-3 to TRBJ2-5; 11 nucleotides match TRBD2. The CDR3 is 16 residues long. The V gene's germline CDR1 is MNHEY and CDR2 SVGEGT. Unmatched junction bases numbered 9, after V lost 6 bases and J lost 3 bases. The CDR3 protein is CASSTYSGGDKETQYF. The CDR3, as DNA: TGTGCCAGCAGCACCTATAGCGGGGGGGACAAAGAGACCCAGTACTTC.

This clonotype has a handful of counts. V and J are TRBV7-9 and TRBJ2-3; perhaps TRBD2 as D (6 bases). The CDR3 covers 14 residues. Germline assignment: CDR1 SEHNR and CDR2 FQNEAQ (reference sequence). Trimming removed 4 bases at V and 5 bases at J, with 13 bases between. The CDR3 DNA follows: TGTGCCAGCAGCTCAGAGGCGGGGAGAGATACGCAGTATTTT. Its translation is CASSSEAGRDTQYF.

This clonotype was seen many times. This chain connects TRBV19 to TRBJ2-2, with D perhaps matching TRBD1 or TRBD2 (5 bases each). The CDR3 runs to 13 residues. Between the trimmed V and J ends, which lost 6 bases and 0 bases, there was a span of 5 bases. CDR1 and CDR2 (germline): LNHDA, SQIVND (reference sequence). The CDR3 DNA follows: TGTGCCAGTAGGGGACCGAACACCGGGGAGCTGTTTTTT. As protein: CASRGPNTGELFF. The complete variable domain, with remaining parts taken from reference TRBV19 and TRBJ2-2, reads DGGITQSPKYLFRKEGQNVTLSCEQNLNHDAMYWYRQDPGQGLRLIYYSQIVNDFQKGDIAEGYSVSREKKESFPLTVTSAQKNPTAFYLCASRGPNTGELFFGEGSRLTVL.

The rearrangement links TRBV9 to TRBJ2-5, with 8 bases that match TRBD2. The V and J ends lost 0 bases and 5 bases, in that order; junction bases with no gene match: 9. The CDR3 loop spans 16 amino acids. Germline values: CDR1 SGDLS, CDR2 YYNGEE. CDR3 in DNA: TGTGCCAGCAGCGTAGCGGTTCGGGGGGGGCTGGAGACCCAGTACTTC. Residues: CASSVAVRGGLETQYF.

As DNA, the CDR3 is TGTGCCAGCAGCTTGGGACGATATGAGACCCAGTACTTC. This sequence encodes CASSLGRYETQYF. The chain links TRBV5-6 to TRBJ2-5; D remains ambiguous. The V end lost 0 bases, the J end lost 5 bases, and 8 bases lay between the germline ends. CDR1 is SGHDT, CDR2 YYEEEE, per germline. This CDR3 is 13 amino acids long.

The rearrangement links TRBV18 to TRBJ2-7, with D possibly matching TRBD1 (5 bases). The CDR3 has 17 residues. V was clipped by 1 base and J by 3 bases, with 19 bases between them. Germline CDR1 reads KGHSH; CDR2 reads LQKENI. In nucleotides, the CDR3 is TGTGCCAGCTCACCACTCCCGGTAGGGGCGTCGGGCTACGAGCAGTACGTC. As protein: CASSPLPVGASGYEQYV.

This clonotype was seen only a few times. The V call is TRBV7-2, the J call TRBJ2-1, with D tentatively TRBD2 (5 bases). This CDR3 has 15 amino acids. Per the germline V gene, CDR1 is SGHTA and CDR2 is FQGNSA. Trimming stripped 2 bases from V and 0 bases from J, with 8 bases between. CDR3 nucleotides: TGTGCCAGCAGCTTACCAGGACTCTCCTACAATGAGCAGTTCTTC. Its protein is CASSLPGLSYNEQFF.

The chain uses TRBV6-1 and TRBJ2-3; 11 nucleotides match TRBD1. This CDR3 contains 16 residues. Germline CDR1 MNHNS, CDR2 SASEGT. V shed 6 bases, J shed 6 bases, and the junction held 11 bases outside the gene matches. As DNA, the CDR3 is TGTGCCAGCAGCTCCGGGACAGGGGGTCTTTGGGATACGCAGTATTTT. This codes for CASSSGTGGLWDTQYF.

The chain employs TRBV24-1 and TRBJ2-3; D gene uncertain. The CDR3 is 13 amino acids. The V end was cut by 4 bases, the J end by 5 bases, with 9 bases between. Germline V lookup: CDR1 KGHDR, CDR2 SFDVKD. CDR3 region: CATSELPGDTQYF. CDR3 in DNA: TGTGCCACCAGTGAATTACCTGGAGATACGCAGTATTTT.

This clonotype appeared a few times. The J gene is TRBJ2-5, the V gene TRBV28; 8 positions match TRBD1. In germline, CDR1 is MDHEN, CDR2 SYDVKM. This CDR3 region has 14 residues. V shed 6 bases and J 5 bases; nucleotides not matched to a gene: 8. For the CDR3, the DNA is TGTGCCAGCAGGCCGGACAGGGTAATGGAGACCCAGTACTTC. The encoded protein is CASRPDRVMETQYF.

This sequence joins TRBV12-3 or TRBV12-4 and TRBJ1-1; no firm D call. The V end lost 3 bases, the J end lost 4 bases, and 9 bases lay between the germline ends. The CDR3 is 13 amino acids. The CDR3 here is CASSFGRSTEAFF. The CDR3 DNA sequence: TGTGCCAGCAGTTTCGGCAGGAGCACTGAAGCTTTCTTT.